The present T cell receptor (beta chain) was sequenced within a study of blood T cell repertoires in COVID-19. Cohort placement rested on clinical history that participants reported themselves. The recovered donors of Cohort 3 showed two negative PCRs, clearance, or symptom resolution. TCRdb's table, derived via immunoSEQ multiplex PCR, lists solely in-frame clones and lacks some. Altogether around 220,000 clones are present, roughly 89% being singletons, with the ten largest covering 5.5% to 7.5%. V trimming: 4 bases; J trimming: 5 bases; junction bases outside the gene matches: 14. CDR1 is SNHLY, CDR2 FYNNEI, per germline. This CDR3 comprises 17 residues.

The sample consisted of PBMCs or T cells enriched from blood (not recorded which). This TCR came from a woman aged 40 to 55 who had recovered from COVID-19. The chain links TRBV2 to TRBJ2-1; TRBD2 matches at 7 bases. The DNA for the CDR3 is TGTGCCAGCAGTGCCAGCGGGATACTGTTCTACGACAATGAGCAGTTCTTC. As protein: CASSASGILFYDNEQFF.